This T cell receptor (beta chain) was profiled in a study of PD-L1 blockade in urothelial cancer. TCRdb's copy holds only in-frame clones and misses some; the assay was immunoSEQ multiplex PCR. Of 45,000 to 50,000 clones in the sample, about 81% were seen once. Trimming left V 3 bases short and J 1 base short, with 9 bases between. CDR3 length: 14 amino acids. Germline V lookup: CDR1 SGHAT, CDR2 FQNNGV. Time point of the sample: pretreatment peripheral blood. The chain has TRBV11-2 and TRBJ2-5; the D gene is possibly TRBD2 (6 bases). The origin of this receptor is a man in his forties or fifties with urothelial cancer. Here the sequenced sample was PBMCs, taken around atezolizumab (anti-PD-L1) treatment. The CDR3 DNA sequence: TGTGCCAGCAGCTTGGGGAGGCTCCAAGAGACCCAGTACTTC. This translates into CASSLGRLQETQYF.